These T cell receptor beta chains were read from a single sample in a study of blood T cell repertoires in COVID-19. The protocol was immunoSEQ multiplex PCR, while the TCRdb copy is restricted to in-frame clones and leaves out a portion. The sample has around 210,000 clones, 60% to 85% seen once. Sample: peripheral blood. The source of these receptors is a woman between 65 and 79 years old with acute or convalescent COVID-19. CDR3s include the opening cysteine and the closing phenylalanine or tryptophan. D genes are given only for firm matches. Size tells how often a clone was seen (once, few, many) or the class of an expanded clone, and some rows leave it out.

j_gene,d_gene,abundance,v_gene,len,CDR3nt,CDR3aa
TRBJ2-2,TRBD1,once,TRBV5-1,17,TGCGCCAGCAGCCGGACTGGGACAGGGGGTAGCACCGGGGAGCTGTTTTTT,CASSRTGTGGSTGELFF
TRBJ2-1,TRBD2,-,TRBV11-3,15,TGTGCCAGCAGCTTAGAACTAGCGGGAGGGAATGAGCAGTTCTTC,CASSLELAGGNEQFF
TRBJ2-7,-,-,TRBV9,14,TGTGCCAGCAGCCCAGGGGTCCAGGGCTACGAGCAGTACTTC,CASSPGVQGYEQYF
TRBJ2-7,TRBD2,-,TRBV28,15,TGTGCCAGCAGTTTAGGGACTAGCTTTCCCCTCGAGCAGTACTTC,CASSLGTSFPLEQYF
TRBJ2-2,-,many,TRBV2,15,TGTGCCAGCAGTGATGGGACTGGGGACGACCGGGAGCTGTTTTTT,CASSDGTGDDRELFF
TRBJ2-7,TRBD1,-,TRBV28,14,TGTGCCAGTCTCACTGGACAGGGGGTCTACGAGCAGTACTTC,CASLTGQGVYEQYF
TRBJ2-2,-,-,TRBV4-1,17,TGCGCCAGCAGCCCCGAGGTAGGCCGGACGAACACCGGGGAGCTGTTTTTT,CASSPEVGRTNTGELFF
TRBJ1-1,TRBD1,-,TRBV24-1,13,TGTGCCACCAGTGAGGCGGGACAGGGAGAAGCTTTCTTT,CATSEAGQGEAFF
TRBJ2-1,TRBD1,-,TRBV7-3,14,TGTGCCAGCAGCGGTGGACAGGGGAAGAATGAGCAGTTCTTC,CASSGGQGKNEQFF
TRBJ2-1,TRBD2,-,TRBV18,15,TGTGCCAGCTCACCTAGGCTAGCGGGACGGAATGAGCAGTTCTTC,CASSPRLAGRNEQFF
TRBJ2-2,TRBD2,once,TRBV3-1/TRBV3-2,15,TGTGCCAGCAGCGAGAGACTAGCGGGGACCGGGGAGCTGTTTTTT,CASSERLAGTGELFF
TRBJ2-7,TRBD1,-,TRBV28,16,TGTGCCAGCAGCCCCCCGGTAGGGACAGGTGCCGACGAGCAGTACTTC,CASSPPVGTGADEQYF
TRBJ2-1,TRBD2,-,TRBV11-1,15,TGTGCCAGCAGCTTAGGGACTAGCGGGAACAATGAGCAGTTCTTC,CASSLGTSGNNEQFF
TRBJ2-3,TRBD2,-,TRBV3-1/TRBV3-2,14,TGTGCCAGCAGCTCGACTAGCGGGAGAGATACGCAGTATTTT,CASSSTSGRDTQYF
TRBJ1-6,TRBD1,-,TRBV5-1,16,TGCGCCAGCAGCTCCACCGACAGGGGGGTTAATTCACCCCTCCACTTT,CASSSTDRGVNSPLHF
TRBJ1-6,-,-,TRBV29-1,18,TGCAGCGTTGTTAGGTCCCCATTGCGGAGCTCCTATAATTCACCCCTCCACTTT,CSVVRSPLRSSYNSPLHF
TRBJ2-6,-,-,TRBV5-4,12,TGTGCCAGCGCTGAGGGGGCCAACGTCCTGACTTTC,CASAEGANVLTF
TRBJ1-2,TRBD1,-,TRBV28,14,TGTGCCAGCAGAGCGACAGGGGTGCTCTATGGCTACACCTTC,CASRATGVLYGYTF
TRBJ1-4,-,-,TRBV14,16,TGTGCCAGCAGCCAAGTATACCCCGGTGGTAACGAAAAACTGTTTTTT,CASSQVYPGGNEKLFF
TRBJ2-7,-,-,TRBV5-1,15,TGCGCCAGCAGCTTGGGCGGGAAGGGAAACTACGAGCAGTACTTC,CASSLGGKGNYEQYF
TRBJ2-2,-,-,TRBV7-8,13,TGTGCCAGCAGCTCCGCAGTACCCGGGGAGCTGTTTTTT,CASSSAVPGELFF
TRBJ1-4,-,-,TRBV30,14,TGTGCCTCTAAATCACCGGGAGATAATGAAAAACTGTTTTTT,CASKSPGDNEKLFF
TRBJ2-5,TRBD2,-,TRBV7-9,15,TGTGCCAGCAGCTTGGGTAGCGGGAGGCAAGAGACCCAGTACTTC,CASSLGSGRQETQYF
TRBJ1-4,-,few,TRBV28,12,TGTGCCAGCAGTTCATCATTCGGAAAACTGTTTTTT,CASSSSFGKLFF
TRBJ1-4,-,-,TRBV7-2,15,TGTGCCAGCAGCTTAAATGGGCAGCCTAATGAAAAACTGTTTTTT,CASSLNGQPNEKLFF
TRBJ2-5,-,-,TRBV18,16,TGTGCCAGCTCACCATACACAGGAGGGGGCGAGGAGACCCAGTACTTC,CASSPYTGGGEETQYF
TRBJ2-3,-,-,TRBV5-5,16,TGTGCCAGCAGCTTGGAGGTTGCGGTAGACGGTGATACGCAGTATTTT,CASSLEVAVDGDTQYF
TRBJ1-1,-,-,TRBV6-6,13,TGTGCCAGCAGGAGGGGGGGGGACACTGAAGCTTTCTTT,CASRRGGDTEAFF
TRBJ2-3,TRBD2,few,TRBV7-9,15,TGTGCCAGCAGCCCTAGCGGGAGGGGCGCAGATACGCAGTATTTT,CASSPSGRGADTQYF
TRBJ1-2,-,-,TRBV3-1/TRBV3-2,12,TGTGCCAGCAGCCTACCACAGGAAGGCTACACCTTC,CASSLPQEGYTF
TRBJ2-1,TRBD2,-,TRBV19,14,TGTGCCAGTAGCCCAACTAGCGGAAACAATGAGCAGTTCTTC,CASSPTSGNNEQFF